This T cell receptor (beta chain) was captured in a study of blood T cells in healthy people across ages. The authors drew around 11 milliliters of peripheral blood from each donor. Germline V gene sequence: CDR1 SGHRS, CDR2 YFSETQ. The J segment lost 5 bases and the V segment lost 4 bases, leaving 5 bases of the junction unmatched. The CDR3 totals 13 residues. Study observations and caveats: With age, beta diversity per million T cells declined roughly linearly, significantly by approximately 41. Reliance upon unsorted PBMCs precluded definitive naive versus antigen-experienced comparison.

Sample-barcoded 5' priming and a J-beta primer mix drove a second PCR of 7 to 11 cycles. The study obtained at least 3 million CDR3-containing paired-end reads from every sample. In TCRdb, the 5' RACE reads were re-called with MiXCR into one record per CDR3 protein. In the table there are 700,000 to 1,000,000 distinct CDR3 sequences, around two fifths of which are singletons. With respect to this clonotype: Its antigen is undetermined.

This clonotype originated in a man aged 55-75 years in good health. This rearrangement joins TRBV5-1 to TRBJ2-5, with 7 bases lining up with TRBD1. The source material was blood. CDR3 nucleotide sequence: TGCGCCAGCAGCGCGGACAGGATGGAGACCCAGTACTTC. Amino acid sequence: CASSADRMETQYF.